This is a list of T cell receptor beta chains from one sample in a study of blood T cell repertoires in COVID-19. Profiled with immunoSEQ multiplex PCR; TCRdb holds only in-frame clones, not every one. In the table there are some 45,000 clones, 83% of which are singletons. Material for sequencing was peripheral blood. The receptors shown here come from a man aged 80 or over in a cohort sampled during active COVID-19. Each CDR3 is given with its conserved first and last residue. D genes are given only for firm matches. Some rows mark clone size as missing; the rest say once, few, many or name a class of expanded clone.

v_gene,j_gene,abundance,d_gene,CDR3aa,CDR3nt
TRBV7-9,TRBJ2-5,.,TRBD2,CASSETSGSFGTQYF,TGTGCCAGCAGCGAGACTAGCGGGTCTTTTGGGACCCAGTACTTC
TRBV5-1,TRBJ2-5,.,.,CASTEGTSFGETQYF,TGCGCCAGCACGGAAGGGACTTCATTCGGAGAGACCCAGTACTTC
TRBV6-1,TRBJ2-5,.,TRBD1,CASSEAGTGGETQYF,TGTGCCAGCAGTGAAGCCGGGACAGGGGGAGAGACCCAGTACTTC
TRBV6-2/TRBV6-3,TRBJ2-3,.,.,CASTPLGAGDTQYF,TGTGCCAGCACCCCCCTGGGTGCGGGAGATACGCAGTATTTT
TRBV2,TRBJ1-4,.,TRBD1,CASMGWDRGRKLFF,TGTGCCAGCATGGGGTGGGACAGGGGGCGGAAACTGTTTTTT
TRBV5-5,TRBJ2-7,.,.,CASSLSGGIAYEQYF,TGTGCCAGCAGCTTGTCTGGCGGGATAGCCTACGAGCAGTACTTC
TRBV24-1,TRBJ2-3,.,.,CATSDWMQGGTSTDTQYF,TGTGCCACCAGTGATTGGATGCAAGGGGGTACGAGCACAGATACGCAGTATTTT
TRBV6-4,TRBJ2-3,few,TRBD2,CASSASGGTDTQYF,TGTGCCAGCAGTGCTAGCGGAGGCACAGATACGCAGTATTTT
TRBV7-9,TRBJ1-1,few,.,CASSLGGGDTEAFF,TGTGCCAGCAGCTTAGGAGGGGGGGACACTGAAGCTTTCTTT
TRBV5-1,TRBJ2-1,.,.,CASSLGSSAYNEQFF,TGCGCCAGCAGCTTGGGTAGCTCAGCCTACAATGAGCAGTTCTTC
TRBV29-1,TRBJ2-7,.,.,CSVEGNSLYEQYF,TGCAGCGTTGAAGGAAATAGCCTCTACGAGCAGTACTTC
TRBV28,TRBJ1-2,.,.,CASSLVAGAIGPNGYTF,TGTGCCAGCAGTTTAGTCGCGGGAGCGATTGGGCCTAATGGCTACACCTTC
TRBV9,TRBJ2-1,.,.,CASSVEVLGGEQFF,TGTGCCAGCAGCGTAGAAGTTCTGGGGGGTGAGCAGTTCTTC
TRBV18,TRBJ2-7,.,.,CASSEYSGTTYEQYF,TGTGCCAGCTCAGAATACTCCGGGACAACCTACGAGCAGTACTTC
TRBV3-1/TRBV3-2,TRBJ2-7,.,.,CASSQREEQYF,TGTGCCAGCAGCCAAAGAGAAGAGCAGTACTTC
TRBV12-3/TRBV12-4,TRBJ1-2,.,.,CASSLTSGEYYTF,TGTGCCAGCAGTTTAACCTCCGGGGAATACTACACCTTC
TRBV2,TRBJ1-1,.,TRBD1,CASNQGAWNTEAFF,TGTGCCAGCAATCAGGGGGCATGGAACACTGAAGCTTTCTTT
TRBV19,TRBJ1-5,.,.,CASSIPGSDSNQPQHF,TGTGCCAGTAGTATCCCTGGGTCGGACTCCAATCAGCCCCAGCATTTT
TRBV7-2,TRBJ2-7,.,.,CASSLGVGLNHEQYF,TGTGCCAGCAGCTTAGGCGTGGGGCTCAACCACGAGCAGTACTTC
TRBV6-2/TRBV6-3,TRBJ1-1,.,.,CASSPHSGLREAFF,TGTGCCAGCAGCCCTCATTCGGGACTACGGGAAGCTTTCTTT
TRBV4-1,TRBJ2-3,once,TRBD2,CASSQKNAGGITDTQYF,TGCGCCAGCAGCCAAAAAAATGCGGGGGGGATCACAGATACGCAGTATTTT
TRBV27,TRBJ1-4,once,TRBD1,CASSSGQNNEKLFF,TGTGCCAGCAGTTCGGGACAGAATAATGAAAAACTGTTTTTT
TRBV7-7,TRBJ2-5,.,.,CASSLVGRWETQYF,TGTGCCAGCAGCTTGGTGGGGCGCTGGGAGACCCAGTACTTC
TRBV27,TRBJ2-7,few,TRBD2,CASRTRGTSLDEQYF,TGTGCCAGCAGAACTCGTGGGACTAGCCTAGACGAGCAGTACTTC
TRBV29-1,TRBJ1-1,.,.,CSVTVGFDTEAFF,TGCAGCGTTACAGTTGGGTTTGACACTGAAGCTTTCTTT
TRBV18,TRBJ1-5,.,.,CAGAGENQPQHF,TGTGCCGGAGCAGGGGAGAACCAGCCCCAGCATTTT
TRBV9,TRBJ2-1,.,TRBD2,CASSDGLAGGPSYNEQFF,TGTGCCAGCAGCGATGGACTAGCGGGGGGCCCCTCCTACAATGAGCAGTTCTTC
TRBV28,TRBJ1-1,.,TRBD1,CASRRQGLNTEAFF,TGTGCCAGCAGGCGACAGGGGTTGAACACTGAAGCTTTCTTT